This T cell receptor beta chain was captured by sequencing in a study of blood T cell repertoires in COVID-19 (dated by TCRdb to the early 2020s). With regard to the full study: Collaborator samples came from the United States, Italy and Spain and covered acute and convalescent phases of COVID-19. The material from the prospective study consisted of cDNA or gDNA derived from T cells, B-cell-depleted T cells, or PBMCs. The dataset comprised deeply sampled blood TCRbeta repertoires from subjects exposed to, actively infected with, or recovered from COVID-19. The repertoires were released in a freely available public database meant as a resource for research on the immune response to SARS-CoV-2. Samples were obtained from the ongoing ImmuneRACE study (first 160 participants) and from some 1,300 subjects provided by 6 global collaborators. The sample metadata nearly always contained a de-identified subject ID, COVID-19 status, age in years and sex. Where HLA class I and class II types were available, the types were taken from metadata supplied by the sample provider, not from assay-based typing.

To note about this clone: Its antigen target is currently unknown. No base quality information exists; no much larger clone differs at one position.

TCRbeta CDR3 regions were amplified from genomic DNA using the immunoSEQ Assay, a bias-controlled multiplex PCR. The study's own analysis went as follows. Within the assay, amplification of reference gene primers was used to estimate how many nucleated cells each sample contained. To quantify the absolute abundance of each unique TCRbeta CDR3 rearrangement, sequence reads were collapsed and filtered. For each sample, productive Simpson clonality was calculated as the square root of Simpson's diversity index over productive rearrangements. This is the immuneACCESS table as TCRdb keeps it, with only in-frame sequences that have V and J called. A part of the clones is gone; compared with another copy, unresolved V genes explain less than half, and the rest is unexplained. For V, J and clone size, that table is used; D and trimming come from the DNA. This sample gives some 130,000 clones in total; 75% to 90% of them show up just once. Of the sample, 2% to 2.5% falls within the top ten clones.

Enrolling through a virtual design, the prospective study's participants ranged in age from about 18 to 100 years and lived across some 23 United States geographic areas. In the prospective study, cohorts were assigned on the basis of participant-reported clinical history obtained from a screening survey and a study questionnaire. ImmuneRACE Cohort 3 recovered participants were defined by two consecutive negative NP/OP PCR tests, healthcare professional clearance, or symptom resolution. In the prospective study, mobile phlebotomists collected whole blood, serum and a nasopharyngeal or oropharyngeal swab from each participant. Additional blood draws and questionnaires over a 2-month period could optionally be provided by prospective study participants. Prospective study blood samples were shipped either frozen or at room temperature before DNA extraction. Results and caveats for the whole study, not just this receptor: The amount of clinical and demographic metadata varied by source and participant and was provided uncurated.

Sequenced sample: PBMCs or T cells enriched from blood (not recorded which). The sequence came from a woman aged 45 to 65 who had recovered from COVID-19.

CDR3 reads: CATSRAGTGINEKLFF. The DNA is TGTGCCACCAGCCGTGCGGGGACAGGGATTAACGAAAAACTGTTTTTT. The chain couples TRBV15 to TRBJ1-4; TRBD1 fits 9 bases in the junction. The germline V gene (reference sequence) gives CDR1 as LNHNV and CDR2 as YYDKDF. Germline trimming: 5 bases from V, 8 bases from J; junction bases outside gene matches: 12. From the cysteine up to the phenylalanine, the CDR3 has a length of 16 residues. CDR3 DNA only is kept here, 48 bases in frame from base 1.